These 29 T cell receptor beta chains were all obtained from the same sample, sequenced in a study of CD8 T cells in ankylosing spondylitis. TCRdb fed the 5' RACE reads into MiXCR, producing one record per CDR3 protein. This sample carries roughly 240,000 distinct CDR3 sequences, 8% to 9% of them seen once, and the ten largest clones take 4% to 5%. The source material was blood, either unsorted or a sorted T cell fraction (not recorded which). The receptors derive from a female donor with ankylosing spondylitis or in good health (not recorded which).

This clonotype was seen repeatedly, ten times or more. The V gene is TRBV15, the J gene TRBJ2-7; 13 bases fit TRBD2. The germline CDR1 and CDR2 sequences are LNHNV and YYDKDF (reference sequence). The CDR3 spans 15 residues. The ends lost 2 bases at V and 7 bases at J; junction bases unmatched: 5. Here the CDR3 reads CATSRLTSGRSEQYF. The CDR3, as DNA: TGTGCCACCAGCAGATTGACTAGCGGGAGGAGTGAGCAGTACTTC.

This clonotype appeared many times. The chain couples TRBV5-1 to TRBJ2-6, with 9 bases matching TRBD2. V dropped 1 base and J dropped 0; count of bases not matched to a gene: 8. Per the germline V gene, CDR1 is SGHRS and CDR2 is YFSETQ. The CDR3 has 19 amino acids. This CDR3 reads CASSLRAPSGTSGANVLTF. The DNA for the CDR3 is TGCGCCAGCAGCTTGAGGGCCCCTAGCGGGACCTCTGGGGCCAACGTCCTGACTTTC.

At least ten counts were recorded for this clonotype. The genes are TRBV5-1 and TRBJ1-1; D uncertain. V was shortened by 0 bases and J by 0 bases, with 9 bases between the two germline ends. CDR1 SGHRS and CDR2 YFSETQ come from the germline V gene. The CDR3 extends over 15 amino acids. CDR3 DNA sequence: TGCGCCAGCAGCTTGGGACGAATATTGAACACTGAAGCTTTCTTT. It yields the protein CASSLGRILNTEAFF.

This clonotype was seen only once. CDR3 amino acids: CASSFAGPETDTQYF. CDR3 nucleotides: TGTGCCAGCAGCTTCGCGGGGCCCGAGACAGATACGCAGTATTTT. J is TRBJ2-3 and V is TRBV7-9; D perhaps matches TRBD2 (6 bases). Germline V gives CDR1 SEHNR, CDR2 FQNEAQ (reference sequence). Deletions cut 3 bases from V and 3 bases from J, with 13 bases between. CDR3 size: 15 residues.

There are many counts of this clonotype. The chain employs TRBV20-1 and TRBJ1-2, with D tentatively TRBD1 (5 bases). V lost 5 bases to trimming and J lost 4 bases, with 17 bases between them. CDR1 and CDR2 from the germline V gene are DFQATT and SNEGSKA (reference sequence). CDR3 length: 14 amino acids. The CDR3 nucleotides are TGCAGTGCTGGCGGGCAGGGAAGGATCTATGGCTACACCTTC. As protein: CSAGGQGRIYGYTF.

This clonotype was seen more than once but under ten times. The chain is built from TRBV30 and TRBJ1-1; a weak D match, TRBD1 (5 bases). Germline CDR1 GTSNPN, CDR2 SVGIG (reference sequence). CDR3 length: 13 residues. V was trimmed by 2 bases and J by 3 bases, leaving 10 bases between them. The CDR3 DNA sequence: TGTGCCTGGAGTTGGGGCGTTGACACTGAAGCTTTCTTT. Its translation is CAWSWGVDTEAFF.

Concerning this clonotype itself: A read error is possible here, since a much larger clone lies one base away. The rearrangement links TRBV10-2 to TRBJ1-6, with D possibly TRBD1 on 6 matching bases. In germline, CDR1 is WSHSY, CDR2 SAAADI. This CDR3 is 13 amino acids long. The CDR3 DNA reads as TGCGCCAGCACTGACCAGGGGAGATCACCCCTCCGCTTT. Translated: CASTDQGRSPLRF.

This clonotype was detected many times. The rearrangement links TRBV29-1 to TRBJ2-1, with D possibly matching TRBD2 (5 bases). The CDR3 is made up of 13 amino acids. Germline V gives CDR1 SQVTM, CDR2 ANQGSEA. The V gene lost 4 bases and the J gene lost 4 bases, with 11 bases spanning the gap. The CDR3 nucleotides are TGCAGCGTTGGTGGCGGGCTATACAATGAGCAGTTCTTC. Residues: CSVGGGLYNEQFF.

This clonotype was observed many times. V and J are TRBV20-1 and TRBJ1-6; D remains unclear. The CDR3 runs 13 residues. The V gene's germline CDR1 is DFQATT and CDR2 SNEGSKA (reference sequence). Trimming took 3 bases from V and 4 from J, leaving 7 bases between them. CDR3 DNA sequence: TGCAGTGCTAGCGGCGGATATAATTCACCCCTCCACTTT. Translated: CSASGGYNSPLHF.

This chain uses TRBV5-1 with TRBJ2-1, with 12 bases identical to TRBD2. This CDR3 contains 18 residues. The ends lost 4 bases at V and 0 bases at J; junction bases unmatched: 8. Germline V gene data show CDR1 as SGHRS and CDR2 as YFSETQ. The chain's CDR3 is CASSPPGTSGLSYNEQFF. CDR3 in DNA: TGCGCCAGCAGCCCCCCCGGGACTAGCGGGCTCTCCTACAATGAGCAGTTCTTC. The full variable domain, in which reference TRBV5-1 and TRBJ2-1 provide the parts outside the CDR3, is KAGVTQTPRYLIKTRGQQVTLSCSPISGHRSVSWYQQTPGQGLQFLFEYFSETQRNKGNFPGRFSGRQFSNSRSEMNVSTLELGDSALYLCASSPPGTSGLSYNEQFFGPGTRLTVL.

There are many counts of this clonotype. V gene TRBV12-3 or TRBV12-4 combines with J gene TRBJ1-2; D is ambiguous. V was shortened by 1 base and J by 4 bases, with 10 bases between the two germline ends. This CDR3 spans 14 amino acids. CDR3 sequence (DNA): TGTGCCAGCAGTTTAGGACGCCGCCTCTATGGCTACACCTTC. This encodes CASSLGRRLYGYTF.

This clonotype was picked up many times. The V call is TRBV4-3, the J call TRBJ2-2, with D maybe TRBD2 (5 bases). CDR1 LGHNA and CDR2 YSLEER come from the germline V gene. The ends were cut back, 0 bases at V and 1 base at J, with 18 bases in the middle. This CDR3 has 19 residues. The CDR3 bases are TGCGCCAGCAGCCAAGAGATCCCCCTGGCGGGTGGGAACACCGGGGAGCTGTTTTTT. Residues: CASSQEIPLAGGNTGELFF.

As to this clonotype: A read error may explain this, as a much larger clone is one base away. The genes are TRBV29-1 and TRBJ2-2, with D perhaps assigned TRBD1 or TRBD2 (5 bases each). Germline V gene lookup returns CDR1 SQVTM and CDR2 ANQGSEA. There are 15 residues in the CDR3. V dropped 1 base and J dropped 2 bases, with 11 bases sitting between them. The CDR3 is CSVEGDRGNTGELFF. In DNA, the CDR3 is TGCAGCGTTGAAGGGGACCGGGGAAACACCGGGGAGCTGTTTTTT.

This clonotype was seen ten or more times. This chain uses TRBV29-1 with TRBJ2-7; no reliable D call. The CDR3 covers 11 residues. V lost 6 bases and J 6 bases, leaving 12 bases between the germline ends. CDR1 and CDR2 from the germline V gene are SQVTM and ANQGSEA. The CDR3 nucleotides read TGCAGCGTCACGGTCTGGGGCGAGCAGTACTTC. Its translation is CSVTVWGEQYF.

In this sample, this clonotype turned up a few times. This chain uses TRBV6-2 or TRBV6-3 with TRBJ2-2; 8 bases agree with TRBD1. CDR1 and CDR2 from the germline V gene are MNHEY and SVGEGT. After removal of 6 bases from V and 3 bases from J, the junction contained 6 bases not matched to a gene. There are 15 residues in the CDR3. CDR3 DNA sequence: TGTGCCAGCAGCGACAGGGGAAAGGACACCGGGGAGCTGTTTTTT. Translation gives CASSDRGKDTGELFF.

This clonotype was observed at least ten times. The chain combines TRBV6-2 or TRBV6-3 with TRBJ1-5; the D gene is possibly TRBD1 (5 bases). CDR3 length: 12 amino acids. V gave up 6 bases and J gave up 4 bases, with 7 bases separating them. Per the germline V gene, CDR1 is MNHEY and CDR2 is SVGEGT. CDR3 nucleotides: TGTGCCAGCAGGGGGGGAAATCAGCCCCAGCATTTT. Translating it yields CASRGGNQPQHF.

This clonotype was detected ten times or more. The V gene is TRBV2, the J gene TRBJ1-6; TRBD1 agrees at 7 bases. Germline CDR1 reads SNHLY; CDR2 reads FYNNEI. The CDR3 runs 15 residues. Trimming at V came to 4 bases and at J to 8 bases, leaving 8 bases not matched to a gene. For the CDR3, the DNA is TGTGCCAGCAGTGGGGGGGGACAGCTCCATTCACCCCTCCACTTT. As protein: CASSGGGQLHSPLHF.

This clonotype was seen at least ten times. V usage is TRBV12-3 or TRBV12-4 and J usage is TRBJ2-1, with D unclear. Trimming stripped 3 bases from V and 8 bases from J, with 8 bases between. The CDR3 is made up of 12 amino acids. The CDR3 loop reads CASSLKGDEQFF. The CDR3 bases are TGTGCCAGCAGTTTGAAGGGCGATGAGCAGTTCTTC.

The rearrangement links TRBV9 to TRBJ1-2, with TRBD1 matching over 7 bases. Trimming at V came to 0 bases and at J to 10 bases, leaving 9 bases not matched to a gene. The CDR3 covers 14 residues. Germline CDR1 and CDR2: SGDLS and YYNGEE. As DNA, the CDR3 is TGTGCCAGCAGCGTAGTAACAGGGGAAGATGACTACACCTTC. It encodes CASSVVTGEDDYTF.

This clonotype was found many times. The chain combines TRBV5-1 with TRBJ2-2, with D possibly matching TRBD1 (6 bases). The CDR3 is made up of 15 amino acids. The germline CDR1 and CDR2 sequences are SGHRS and YFSETQ. V was trimmed by 2 bases and J by 10 bases, leaving 18 bases between them. CDR3 sequence (DNA): TGCGCCAGCAGCTTCATACAGGGACCGGAGGCGGAGCTGTTTTTT. Amino acid sequence: CASSFIQGPEAELFF.

As for this clonotype: A much larger clone sits a single nucleotide away, making a read error possible. The J gene is TRBJ2-1, the V gene TRBV6-2 or TRBV6-3; D is perhaps TRBD1 (5 bases). CDR1 and CDR2 from the germline V gene are MNHEY and SVGEGT. V was trimmed by 6 bases and J by 8 bases, leaving 14 bases between them. This CDR3 has 13 amino acids. The CDR3 region has the DNA TGTGCCAGCAGGGGGCTTGGCAGGGATGAGCAGTTCTTC. It yields the protein CASRGLGRDEQFF.

CDR3 sequence (DNA): TGTGCCAGCAGCTTATTTCCGACAGCTCAATCCCTCTCCTACAATGAGCAGTTCTTC. It yields the protein CASSLFPTAQSLSYNEQFF. The chain has TRBV11-2 and TRBJ2-1, with a weak D call TRBD1 (5 bases). Deletions cut 2 bases from V and 0 bases from J, with 20 bases between. The V gene's germline CDR1 is SGHAT and CDR2 FQNNGV. This CDR3 spans 19 amino acids.

This clonotype was recorded many times. The chain combines TRBV12-3 or TRBV12-4 with TRBJ2-7; 7 bases fit TRBD1. CDR3 length equals 14 residues. The J segment lost 4 bases and the V segment lost 2 bases, leaving 5 bases of the junction unmatched. This CDR3 is CASSLIGTAYEQYF. CDR3 bases: TGTGCCAGCAGTTTAATAGGGACAGCTTACGAGCAGTACTTC.

This clonotype was seen repeatedly, ten times or more. The rearrangement uses TRBV20-1 and TRBJ2-1; D call uncertain. The CDR3 covers 14 residues. V lost 5 bases and J lost 6, with 17 bases in between. Germline V gene data show CDR1 as DFQATT and CDR2 as SNEGSKA (reference sequence). In nucleotides, the CDR3 is TGCAGTGCTTCTACCGCGTACTTTGGCAATGAGCAGTTCTTC. It is translated as CSASTAYFGNEQFF.

This clonotype came up many times. This chain uses TRBV9 with TRBJ2-3; TRBD2 might be the D (5 bases). V was pared by 3 bases and J by 3 bases, with 17 bases between. CDR1 is SGDLS and CDR2 is YYNGEE in the germline V gene. This CDR3 spans 16 amino acids. The CDR3 loop is CASSGTVEVATDTQYF. The CDR3 DNA follows: TGTGCCAGCAGCGGGACTGTAGAAGTAGCAACAGATACGCAGTATTTT.

Details on this clonotype: A single base separates this from a much larger clone, so it may be a read error. This chain uses TRBV5-4 with TRBJ1-2; 7 bases map to TRBD1. From germline, CDR1 is SGHNT and CDR2 YYREEE (reference sequence). This CDR3 region has 15 residues. The DNA of the CDR3 is TGTGCCAGCAGCTTGGAAGGGGGCCGAGACTATGACTACACCTTC. Translation gives CASSLEGGRDYDYTF.

This clonotype was observed many times. The rearrangement uses TRBV7-8 and TRBJ2-1; the D is unclear. This CDR3 has 15 amino acids. Trimming removed 5 bases at V and 0 bases at J, with 11 bases between. Germline lookup yields CDR1 SGHVS and CDR2 FQNEAQ. CDR3 loop: CASSPRLSSYNEQFF. CDR3 nucleotides: TGTGCCAGCAGCCCGCGCTTAAGCTCCTACAATGAGCAGTTCTTC.

This clonotype has ten or more counts. The gene calls are TRBV7-2 and TRBJ2-1, with D uncertain. V was pared by 5 bases and J by 8 bases, with 16 bases between. Germline-derived CDR1 and CDR2 are SGHTA and FQGNSA. The length of the CDR3 is 14 residues. Written as DNA, the CDR3 is TGTGCCAGCAGCCGCATGCCCTATGTGGATGAGCAGTTCTTC. Translating gives CASSRMPYVDEQFF. The full variable domain, rest sourced from reference TRBV7-2 and TRBJ2-1, is GAGVSQSPSNKVTEKGKDVELRCDPISGHTALYWYRQSLGQGLEFLIYFQGNSAPDKSGLPSDRFSAERTGGSVSTLTIQRTQQEDSAVYLCASSRMPYVDEQFFGPGTRLTVL.

The chain recombines TRBV20-1 with TRBJ2-7; TRBD2 aligns across 9 bases. CDR1 and CDR2 (germline): DFQATT, SNEGSKA (reference sequence). The CDR3 extends over 13 amino acids. V shed 3 bases and J 2 bases; nucleotides not matched to a gene: 2. CDR3 bases: TGCAGTGCTAGGCTAGCGGGACCCTACGAGCAGTACTTC. It yields the protein CSARLAGPYEQYF.